The T cell receptor beta chain described here comes from a study of CD8 T cells in Susac syndrome (dated by TCRdb to between 2017 and 2020). About the investigation overall: Repertoire sequencing was used to test whether CD8+ T cell activation and differentiation in Susac syndrome was antigen driven. The clonality of the CD8+ T cell repertoire was compared across approximately 11 healthy donors, some 14 Susac syndrome patients and around 15 multiple sclerosis patients.

High-throughput TCR beta sequencing profiled peripheral blood CD8+ and CD4+ T cells from healthy donors, Susac syndrome patients and multiple sclerosis patients. Treatment-naive patients with stable or active relapsing-remitting disease fulfilling revised McDonald criteria were used as multiple sclerosis controls. Bulk CD8+ and CD4+ T cells were purified magnetically by negative isolation, whereas CD8+ TEMRA cells were enriched by FACS. Blood was collected in EDTA tubes and processed within 24 hours, with PBMCs isolated through density gradient centrifugation. PBMCs intended for TCR sequencing were cryopreserved in liquid nitrogen and thawed later in a water bath at 37 degrees C. The sorted or isolated CD4+, CD8+ and CD8+ TEMRA cells reached a purity of at least 90%. RNA was extracted using the RNeasy kit, and roughly 0.5 to 1 microgram was reverse transcribed with random hexamers. The immunoSEQ multiplex PCR assay, covering 54 Vbeta and 13 Jbeta segments, was used to amplify TCR beta CDR3 regions. PCR amplification bias was corrected using a synthetic template baseline for primer optimization and computational correction. As for the authors' bioinformatics: Reads were assigned to V, D and J genes according to IMGT and analyzed in immunoSEQ Analyzer, with only productive sequences retained. To calculate clonality, Shannon entropy was normalized by log2 of the number of productive unique sequences and then subtracted from one. For each patient and control, public and private clones were evaluated within the 100 most prevalent clones. Susac-specific clones were defined as absent from healthy and MS cohorts, about 1,000 published viral clones and other ImmuneACCESS disease sequences. TCRdb redid the processing of the public reads, applying fastp at Q25 and MiXCR, and retained in-frame beta chains. Rows matching on CDR3 protein sequence are summarized as one entry with the most common DNA and genes. In this record, the V and J calls reflect TCRdb's handling and not the investigators' own analysis. This sample gives almost 450,000 distinct CDR3 sequences in total; about 85% of them show up just once. The ten largest account for roughly 0.1% of the sample.

Notes on this clonotype: The antigen this receptor binds is unknown. Nothing much larger sits one base from this clone, and base qualities are not available.

The germline V gene provides CDR1 SGHAT and CDR2 FQNNGV. V is clipped by 0 bases and J by 2 bases, and the sequence between their germline boundaries is 22 bases long. The CDR3 covers 20 residues, taking in both the cysteine and the phenylalanine. Kept here is only the CDR3 DNA, which spans 60 bases and is read in frame from base 1. On the study overall, not on this receptor specifically: The number of individuals in the TCR sequencing and HLA analysis was acknowledged as relatively small.

The specimen was CD8+ T cells from PBMCs. The TCR sequence derives from a human donor with multiple sclerosis. The chain is made from TRBV11-2 and TRBJ2-2, with the D gene uncertain. The CDR3 corresponds to CASSLDLIWLTGTNTGELFF. The sequence in DNA is TGTGCCAGCAGCTTAGACCTCATATGGTTGACCGGAACCAACACCGGGGAGCTGTTTTTT.